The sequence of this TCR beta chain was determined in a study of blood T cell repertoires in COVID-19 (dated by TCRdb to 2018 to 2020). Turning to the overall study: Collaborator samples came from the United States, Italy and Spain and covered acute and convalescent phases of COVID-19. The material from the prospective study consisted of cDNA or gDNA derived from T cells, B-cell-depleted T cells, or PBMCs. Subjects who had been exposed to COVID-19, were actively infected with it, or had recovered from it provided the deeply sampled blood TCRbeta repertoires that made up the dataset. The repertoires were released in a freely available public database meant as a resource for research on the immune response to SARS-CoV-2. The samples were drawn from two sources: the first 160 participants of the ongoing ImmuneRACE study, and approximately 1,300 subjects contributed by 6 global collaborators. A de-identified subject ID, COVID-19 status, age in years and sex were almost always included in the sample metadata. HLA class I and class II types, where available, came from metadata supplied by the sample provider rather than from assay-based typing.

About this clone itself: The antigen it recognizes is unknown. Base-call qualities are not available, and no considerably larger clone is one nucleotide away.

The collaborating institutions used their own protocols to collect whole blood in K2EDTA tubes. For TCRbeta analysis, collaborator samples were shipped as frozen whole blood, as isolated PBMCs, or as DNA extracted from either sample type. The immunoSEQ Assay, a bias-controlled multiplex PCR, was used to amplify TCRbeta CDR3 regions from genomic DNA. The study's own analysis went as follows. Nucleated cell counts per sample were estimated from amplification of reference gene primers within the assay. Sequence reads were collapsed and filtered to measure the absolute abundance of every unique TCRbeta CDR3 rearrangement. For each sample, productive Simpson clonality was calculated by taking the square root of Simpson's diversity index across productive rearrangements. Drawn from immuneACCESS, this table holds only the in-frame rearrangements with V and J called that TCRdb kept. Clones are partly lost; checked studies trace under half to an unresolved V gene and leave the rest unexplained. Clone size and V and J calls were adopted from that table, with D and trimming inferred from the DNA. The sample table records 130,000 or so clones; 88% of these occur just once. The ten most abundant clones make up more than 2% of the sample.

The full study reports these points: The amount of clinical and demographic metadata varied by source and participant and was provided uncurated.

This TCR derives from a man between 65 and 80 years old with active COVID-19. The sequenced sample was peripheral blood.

The sequenced DNA: TGTGCCAGCAGGTCCACAGGGTCGCCCGCTGAAGCTTTCTTT. Translation gives CASRSTGSPAEAFF. This chain is built from TRBV2 and TRBJ1-1; TRBD1 is possibly the D segment (6 matching bases). The junction carries 17 bases between V and J, which are trimmed by 6 bases and 6 bases respectively. There are 14 amino acids in the CDR3, from cysteine to phenylalanine inclusive. The read is trimmed to its CDR3 DNA, 42 bases read in frame from base 1. The germline V gene gives CDR1 as SNHLY and CDR2 as FYNNEI.